This T cell receptor beta chain emerged from a study of neurological immune-mediated disorders. Findings of the study overall: None of the CDR3 amino acid sequences of expanded clones were shared across subjects, and this suggested private repertoires in all groups.

This clonotype was counted at least ten times. The antigen remains undetermined. The authors made cDNA by 5'RACE with 10-nucleotide random UMIs. Using its own MiXCR run on the 5' RACE reads, TCRdb lists one record per CDR3 protein. The table has about 50,000 distinct CDR3 sequences, about a tenth seen once. The CDR3 has 15 residues. Germline V gene data show CDR1 as SGHRS and CDR2 as YFSETQ. J was trimmed by 9 bases and V by 4 bases; bases with no gene match: 11. This rearrangement joins TRBV5-1 to TRBJ2-5, with 11 bases that match TRBD2. Source material: PBMCs. The receptor comes from a man aged 65-85 years with HTLV-1-associated myelopathy (HAM/TSP). Here the CDR3 reads CASSGSGLAESPQYF. The CDR3, as DNA: TGCGCCAGCAGCGGGTCGGGACTAGCGGAGTCACCCCAGTACTTC.